This T cell receptor (beta chain) was captured in a study of cytomegalovirus exposure and HLA in healthy donors. Study summary: Researchers found that approximately 77% of about 400 genotyped donors fell within the Caucasian-associated ancestry cluster.

Notes on the study in general: According to an earlier analysis, most TCR beta V segments yielded productive rearrangements about 87% or about 30% of the time. Researchers reported in a later analysis that common viral pathogens appeared linked to several top clusters.

This clone was detected a few times. As yet, its antigen is unknown. PCR employed 60 Vbeta and 13 Jbeta primers. Repertoires were generated with immunoSEQ multiplex PCR, while TCRdb's copy carries only in-frame clones and drops some. This table holds some 120,000 clones, 60% to 85% found once. Trimming took off 5 bases at V and 10 bases at J, with 18 bases between the two ends. Germline CDR1 MNHEY, CDR2 SVGAGI. CDR3 length equals 14 residues. The TCR sequence derives from a woman aged 40 to 50 in good health and CMV-seronegative. The rearrangement joins TRBV6-5 to TRBJ2-1; D is uncertain. Sequencing was carried out using PBMCs. The CDR3 sequence is CASSGSIWAEEQFF. As DNA, the CDR3 is TGTGCCAGCAGTGGCTCTATCTGGGCCGAGGAGCAGTTCTTC.